This entry lists 24 T cell receptor beta chains sequenced from one sample in a study of shared clonotypes between healthy human individuals. The naive CD8 subset, CD45RO-negative cells positively selected for CCR7, excluded terminally differentiated effector memory CD45RA+ cells. Repertoires were generated with immunoSEQ multiplex PCR, while TCRdb's copy carries only in-frame clones and drops some. The data show 2 million to 2.5 million clones, with just under 95% seen just once and about 1.1% held by the top ten. The sample consisted of naive CD8+ T cells sorted from blood. Receptor source: a young man in good health.

About this clone: At the DNA level, this CDR3 is encoded by other sequences in the same sample as well. This chain uses TRBV27 with TRBJ1-2; possible D gene TRBD1, 5 bases. Per the germline V gene, CDR1 is MNHEY and CDR2 is SMNVEV (reference sequence). The V and J ends lost 3 bases and 2 bases respectively, with 7 bases between them. The CDR3 totals 13 residues. CDR3 sequence: CASSFGGNYGYTF. CDR3 nucleotide sequence: TGTGCCAGCAGTTTCGGGGGAAACTATGGCTACACCTTC.

This rearrangement joins TRBV7-9 to TRBJ2-1; 7 bases agree with TRBD2. Germline values: CDR1 SEHNR, CDR2 FQNEAQ (reference sequence). CDR3 length: 16 residues. V was clipped by 4 bases and J by 1 base; unmatched bases: 7. CDR3 protein: CASSYAGGGSYNEQFF. Here the CDR3 DNA reads TGTGCCAGCAGCTACGCCGGCGGGGGATCCTACAATGAGCAGTTCTTC.

This rearrangement joins TRBV2 to TRBJ1-6; TRBD1 matches at 11 bases. Germline V gene sequence: CDR1 SNHLY, CDR2 FYNNEI. The CDR3 is 16 residues long. V trimming: 3 bases; J trimming: 10 bases; junction bases outside the gene matches: 8. The CDR3 DNA sequence: TGTGCCAGCAGTGAGGTAGCGGGACAGGGGGTCTCACCCCTCCACTTT. Amino acid sequence: CASSEVAGQGVSPLHF.

This chain joins TRBV5-1 and TRBJ2-1; D is perhaps TRBD1 (6 bases). This CDR3 is 14 amino acids long. Trimming pared 0 bases from V and 10 bases from J, leaving 14 bases between. Looked up from germline, CDR1 is SGHRS and CDR2 is YFSETQ. DNA for the CDR3: TGCGCCAGCAGCTTGGCCCTCACAGGGTTCGAGCAGTTCTTC. Its protein product is CASSLALTGFEQFF.

The rearrangement joins TRBV27 to TRBJ2-7; possibly TRBD1 for D (6 bases). Germline CDR1 is MNHEY and CDR2 is SMNVEV (reference sequence). This CDR3 region has 14 residues. Deletions cut 5 bases from V and 6 bases from J, with 17 bases between. In nucleotides, the CDR3 is TGTGCCAGCAGTGCAACCTGGCAGGGGTTCGAGCAGTACTTC. Translated, it gives CASSATWQGFEQYF.

This clone turned up a few times. The chain carries TRBV30 and TRBJ2-7; D tentatively fits TRBD1 or TRBD2 (6 bases each). The CDR3 contains 11 residues. Germline V lookup: CDR1 GTSNPN, CDR2 SVGIG (reference sequence). V was shortened by 6 bases and J by 7 bases, with 13 bases between the two germline ends. CDR3 nucleotide sequence: TGTGCCTGTTTCCTAGGGGGGGAGCAGTACTTC. This codes for CACFLGGEQYF.

The chain joins TRBV14 to TRBJ2-2; 12 nucleotides match TRBD2. From germline, CDR1 is SGHDN and CDR2 FVKESK. Trimming removed 4 bases from V and 5 bases from J; junction bases left unmatched: 14. The CDR3 runs 19 residues. CDR3 amino acids: CASSLTERLAGVSTGELFF. DNA of the CDR3: TGTGCCAGCAGCCTTACCGAGAGACTAGCGGGAGTCAGTACCGGGGAGCTGTTTTTT.

In regard to this clone: The junction shows a germline mismatch at one end, possibly a read error. The V gene is TRBV6-5, the J gene TRBJ1-6; tentatively, D is TRBD1 (6 bases). Germline-derived CDR1 and CDR2 are MNHEY and SVGAGI. The length of the CDR3 is 15 residues. In DNA form, the CDR3 reads TGTGCCAGCAGTCCGGCGGGGGCCTACAATTCACCCCTCCACTTT. It translates to CASSPAGAYNSPLHF.

The chain joins TRBV19 to TRBJ2-2; D is ambiguous. Trimming removed 4 bases at V and 4 bases at J, with 10 bases between. The CDR3 consists of 14 residues. Germline V gives CDR1 LNHDA, CDR2 SQIVND (reference sequence). The CDR3 region has the DNA TGTGCCAGTAGTAGCGGCCTACTCACCGGGGAGCTGTTTTTT. This encodes CASSSGLLTGELFF.

The chain uses TRBV19 and TRBJ1-1; D call uncertain. Deletions cut 4 bases from V and 6 bases from J, with 6 bases between. The V gene's germline CDR1 is LNHDA and CDR2 SQIVND (reference sequence). The CDR3 covers 11 residues. The CDR3 loop reads CASSTHSEAFF. The CDR3 bases are TGTGCCAGTAGTACCCATTCTGAAGCTTTCTTT.

The CDR3 DNA follows: TGTGCCAGCAGTGAATTTCCCCGCGAGGGCCCTTACGAGCAGTACTTC. Its translation is CASSEFPREGPYEQYF. The J gene is TRBJ2-7, the V gene TRBV6-1; weak D call: TRBD2 (5 bases). Trimming took off 2 bases at V and 4 bases at J, with 18 bases between the two ends. The CDR3 has 16 residues. Germline V gives CDR1 MNHNS, CDR2 SASEGT.

V gene TRBV2 combines with J gene TRBJ2-1; 7 bases fit TRBD2. Germline CDR1 and CDR2: SNHLY and FYNNEI. This CDR3 contains 15 residues. Trimming at V came to 3 bases and at J to 3 bases, leaving 5 bases not matched to a gene. The CDR3 nucleotides read TGTGCCAGCAGTGACGCAGCGGGAAGCTACAATGAGCAGTTCTTC. Its translation is CASSDAAGSYNEQFF.

The V call is TRBV6-9, the J call TRBJ2-1, with D perhaps given as TRBD1 or TRBD2 (7 bases each). The CDR3 covers 17 residues. Germline loops: CDR1 MNHGY, CDR2 SVAAGI. Deletions cut 9 bases from V and 4 bases from J, with 25 bases between. The CDR3, as DNA: TGTGCCAGAGGGGGGGACAGTGGTGAACCTCCGTACAATGAGCAGTTCTTC. It encodes CARGGDSGEPPYNEQFF.

This chain joins TRBV29-1 and TRBJ2-7, with TRBD2 matching over 10 bases. CDR1 SQVTM and CDR2 ANQGSEA come from the germline V gene. CDR3 length: 13 residues. V lost 3 bases and J lost 3; bases outside the gene matches: 2. CDR3: CSVEGTSVYEQYF. CDR3 bases: TGCAGCGTTGAGGGGACTAGCGTCTACGAGCAGTACTTC.

This chain joins TRBV28 and TRBJ2-1; tentatively, D is TRBD2 (5 bases). The V end was cut by 2 bases, the J end by 4 bases, with 12 bases between. CDR1 and CDR2 from the germline V gene are MDHEN and SYDVKM. The CDR3 has 15 residues. The CDR3 nucleotides read TGTGCCAGCAGTTTAAGGGAAGCGGCTTACAATGAGCAGTTCTTC. It encodes CASSLREAAYNEQFF.

This chain joins TRBV11-2 and TRBJ2-5; D is possibly TRBD1 (6 bases). The germline gives CDR1 SGHAT, CDR2 FQNNGV. The CDR3 totals 15 residues. Trimming left V 1 base short and J 3 bases short, with 12 bases between. CDR3 sequence (DNA): TGTGCCAGCAGCTTAGTTTACCGGACAGAAGAGACCCAGTACTTC. Its translation: CASSLVYRTEETQYF.

This clone was recorded once. The chain joins TRBV7-9 to TRBJ2-7; 9 nucleotides align to TRBD2. Germline V gene sequence: CDR1 SEHNR, CDR2 FQNEAQ (reference sequence). The ends lost 4 bases at V and 3 bases at J; junction bases unmatched: 10. There are 16 residues in the CDR3. The CDR3 sequence: CASSSASTSGNYEQYF. CDR3 sequence (DNA): TGTGCCAGCAGCTCAGCCTCGACTAGCGGAAACTACGAGCAGTACTTC.

The chain has TRBV9 and TRBJ1-3, with no clear D. The CDR3 totals 16 residues. CDR1 and CDR2 from the germline V gene are SGDLS and YYNGEE. The V gene lost 3 bases and the J gene lost 2 bases, with 15 bases spanning the gap. CDR3 protein: CASSEEREGTGNTIYF. CDR3 coding DNA: TGTGCCAGCAGCGAAGAGAGGGAGGGTACTGGAAACACCATATATTTT.

The chain has TRBV7-9 and TRBJ2-3, with 11 bases identical to TRBD2. CDR3 size: 16 residues. Trimming took 1 base from V and 5 from J; bases not matched to a gene: 5. In germline, CDR1 is SEHNR, CDR2 FQNEAQ (reference sequence). CDR3 sequence reads: CASSLGLAGGEDTQYF. The CDR3 DNA follows: TGTGCCAGCAGCTTAGGGCTAGCGGGAGGAGAAGATACGCAGTATTTT. Together with reference TRBV7-9 and TRBJ2-3, the CDR3 gives the full variable domain: DTGVSQNPRHKITKRGQNVTFRCDPISEHNRLYWYRQTLGQGPEFLTYFQNEAQLEKSRLLSDRFSAERPKGSFSTLEIQRTEQGDSAMYLCASSLGLAGGEDTQYFGPGTRLTVL.

This clone has just one count. The rearrangement links TRBV2 to TRBJ2-3, with 8 bases that match TRBD2. Germline V gene lookup returns CDR1 SNHLY and CDR2 FYNNEI. The CDR3 spans 15 residues. V shed 7 bases, J shed 4 bases, and the junction held 10 bases outside the gene matches. The CDR3 loop is CASMGPAGEPDTQYF. The CDR3 DNA is TGTGCCAGCATGGGGCCAGCGGGAGAACCAGATACGCAGTATTTT.

The V and J genes are TRBV14 and TRBJ2-7; D is ambiguous. Germline V gives CDR1 SGHDN, CDR2 FVKESK. The CDR3 loop spans 15 amino acids. The V gene lost 0 bases and the J gene lost 6 bases, with 15 bases spanning the gap. The CDR3 DNA is TGTGCCAGCAGCCAAGATGGCCCCCCTCCCTCCGAGCAGTACTTC. It translates to CASSQDGPPPSEQYF.

For this clone: The same CDR3 can be traced to other DNA sequences in this sample. V is TRBV5-6 and J is TRBJ2-7, with D possibly TRBD2 on 6 matching bases. CDR3 length equals 14 residues. The V gene's germline CDR1 is SGHDT and CDR2 YYEEEE. The V and J ends lost 0 bases and 3 bases respectively, with 10 bases between them. CDR3 nucleotide sequence: TGTGCCAGCAGCTTGGCGGGAGTTAGCTACGAGCAGTACTTC. This gives the protein CASSLAGVSYEQYF.

This chain joins TRBV27 and TRBJ2-7, with a tentative D call TRBD1 (6 bases). The CDR3 length is 15 residues. Trimming cost V 5 bases and J 3 bases, with 17 bases left between them. CDR1 is MNHEY, CDR2 SMNVEV, per germline (reference sequence). The CDR3 coding sequence is TGTGCCAGCAGTACCCCCCGTAGGGGGTTCTACGAGCAGTACTTC. Translating it yields CASSTPRRGFYEQYF.

V usage is TRBV2 and J usage is TRBJ2-1, with 7 bases lining up with TRBD2. The germline gives CDR1 SNHLY, CDR2 FYNNEI. Trimming removed 5 bases from V and 4 bases from J; junction bases left unmatched: 17. CDR3 length equals 18 residues. CDR3 bases: TGTGCCAGCAGTCTCCGGGACTTCCTAGCGGAGGGGTACAATGAGCAGTTCTTC. Residues: CASSLRDFLAEGYNEQFF.